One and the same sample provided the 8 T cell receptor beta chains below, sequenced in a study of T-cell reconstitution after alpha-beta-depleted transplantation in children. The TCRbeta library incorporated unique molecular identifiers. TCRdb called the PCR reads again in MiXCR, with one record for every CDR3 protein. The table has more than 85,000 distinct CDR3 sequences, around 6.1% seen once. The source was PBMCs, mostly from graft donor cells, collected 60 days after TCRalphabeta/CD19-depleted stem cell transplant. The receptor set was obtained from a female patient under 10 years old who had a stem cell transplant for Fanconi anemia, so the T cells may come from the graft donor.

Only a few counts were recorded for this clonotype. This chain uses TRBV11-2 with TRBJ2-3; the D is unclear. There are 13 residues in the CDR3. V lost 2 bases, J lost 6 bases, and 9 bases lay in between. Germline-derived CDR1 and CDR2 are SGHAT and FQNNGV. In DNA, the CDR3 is TGTGCCAGCAGCTTATTGGCGCCGGATACGCAGTATTTT. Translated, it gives CASSLLAPDTQYF. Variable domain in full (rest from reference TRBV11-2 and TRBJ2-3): EAGVAQSPRYKIIEKRQSVAFWCNPISGHATLYWYQQILGQGPKLLIQFQNNGVVDDSQLPKDRFSAERLKGVDSTLKIQPAKLEDSAVYLCASSLLAPDTQYFGPGTRLTVL.

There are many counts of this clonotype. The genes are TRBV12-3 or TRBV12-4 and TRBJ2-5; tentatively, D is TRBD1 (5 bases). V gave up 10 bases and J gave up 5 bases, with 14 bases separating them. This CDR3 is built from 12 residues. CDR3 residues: CATARTRETQYF. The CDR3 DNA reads TGTGCCACCGCGAGGACACGGGAGACCCAGTACTTC.

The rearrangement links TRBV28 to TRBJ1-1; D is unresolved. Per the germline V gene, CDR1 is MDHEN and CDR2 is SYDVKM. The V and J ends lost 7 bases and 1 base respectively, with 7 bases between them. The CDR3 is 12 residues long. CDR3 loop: CASISTNTEAFF. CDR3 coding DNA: TGTGCCAGCATATCGACGAACACTGAAGCTTTCTTT.

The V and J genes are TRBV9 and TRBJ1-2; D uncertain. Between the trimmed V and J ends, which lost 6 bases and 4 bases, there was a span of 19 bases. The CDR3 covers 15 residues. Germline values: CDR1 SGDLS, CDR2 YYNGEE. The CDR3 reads CASTPRPMGSYGYTF. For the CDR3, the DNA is TGTGCCAGCACTCCCCGCCCGATGGGATCCTATGGCTACACCTTC.

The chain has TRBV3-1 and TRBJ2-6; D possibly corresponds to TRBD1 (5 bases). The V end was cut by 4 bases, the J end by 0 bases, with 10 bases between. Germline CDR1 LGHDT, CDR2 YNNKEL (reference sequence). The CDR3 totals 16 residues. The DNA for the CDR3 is TGTGCCAGCAGCCGGGGCGGCAACTCTGGGGCCAACGTCCTGACTTTC. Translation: CASSRGGNSGANVLTF.

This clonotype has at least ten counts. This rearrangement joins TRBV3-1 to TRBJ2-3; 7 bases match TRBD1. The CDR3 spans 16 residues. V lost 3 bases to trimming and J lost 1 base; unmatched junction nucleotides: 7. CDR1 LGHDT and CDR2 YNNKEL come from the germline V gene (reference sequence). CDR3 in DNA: TGTGCCAGCAGCCAGTTTCGACAGGGAGGCACAGATACGCAGTATTTT. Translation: CASSQFRQGGTDTQYF.

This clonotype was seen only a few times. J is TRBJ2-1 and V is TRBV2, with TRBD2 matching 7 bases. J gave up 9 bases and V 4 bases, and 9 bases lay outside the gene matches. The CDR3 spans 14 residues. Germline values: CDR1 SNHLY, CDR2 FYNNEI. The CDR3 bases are TGTGCCAGCAGTGCAAGGCTAGCGGACGCTGAGCAGTTCTTC. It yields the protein CASSARLADAEQFF.

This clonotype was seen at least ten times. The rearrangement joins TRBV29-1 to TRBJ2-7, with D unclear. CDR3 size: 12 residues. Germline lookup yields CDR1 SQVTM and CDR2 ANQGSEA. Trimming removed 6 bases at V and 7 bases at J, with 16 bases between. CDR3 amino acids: CSVLDDLGEQYF. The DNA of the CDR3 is TGCAGCGTCTTAGACGATTTGGGGGAGCAGTACTTC.